The 27 T cell receptor beta chains below all came from one sample that was sequenced in a study of CXCR3-negative and CXCR3-positive naive CD8 T cells. General study points: Greater hydrophobicity was found in TRB CDR3s of CXCR3-positive naive cells than of CXCR3-negative naive cells.

It was by 5' RACE with UMI labels that the TRB cDNA libraries were prepared. TCRdb re-called the 5' RACE reads and gives one entry per CDR3 protein, without DNA. Reported are 84,000 or so distinct CDR3 sequences; the ten largest clones contain approximately 0.67%. These receptors have no known antigen. The specimen sequenced was naive CXCR3+ CD8+ T cells from blood. Subset indicated: CD45RO-CCR7+CD27+CD95- naive CD8+ T cells expressing CXCR3 (TNR3+). The receptors here all came from a human donor in good health. Some clones in this sample may be carry-over from other donors' samples.

The chain uses TRBV7-9 and TRBJ2-1; checking the TCRdb D call of TRBD2 is not possible without DNA. The CDR3 length is 16 residues. From germline, CDR1 is SEHNR and CDR2 FQNEAQ (reference sequence). The CDR3 sequence: CASSKGAGLAGNEQFF.

V usage is TRBV7-6 and J usage is TRBJ1-1; the D call of TRBD1 rests on TCRdb alone, since no DNA is present to check it. The CDR3 length is 15 residues. Germline V gene sequence: CDR1 SGHVS, CDR2 FNYEAQ. The CDR3 loop reads CASRGDRGLNTEAFF.

The rearrangement links TRBV10-3 to TRBJ2-2. Germline CDR1 ENHRY, CDR2 SYGVKD. The CDR3 runs 13 residues. The CDR3 here is CAISEKNTGELFF.

This rearrangement joins TRBV7-9 to TRBJ2-1; TCRdb gives TRBD1 as the D gene, but with no DNA this cannot be confirmed. The CDR3 is made up of 14 amino acids. Germline V gene lookup returns CDR1 SEHNR and CDR2 FQNEAQ (reference sequence). Here the CDR3 reads CASSFRDLPNEQFF.

The J gene is TRBJ2-7, the V gene TRBV19; TCRdb outputs TRBD2, but without DNA this stays unchecked. The CDR3 is 15 residues long. Germline lookup yields CDR1 LNHDA and CDR2 SQIVND (reference sequence). CDR3 protein: CASSTPPTDSYEQYF.

The CDR3 reads CASSLGRGNEQFF. The V gene is TRBV5-1, the J gene TRBJ2-1; TCRdb calls TRBD1, which cannot be checked without DNA. CDR1 is SGHRS, CDR2 YFSETQ, per germline. This CDR3 contains 13 residues.

J is TRBJ2-5 and V is TRBV12-3 or TRBV12-4. The CDR3 contains 12 residues. The CDR3 here is CASSDSGETQYF.

The chain employs TRBV28 and TRBJ1-5; TCRdb reports TRBD1, a call that lacks DNA to check it against. Germline V gives CDR1 MDHEN, CDR2 SYDVKM. CDR3 length: 14 residues. The CDR3 is CASSLSQGHQPQHF.

The V and J genes are TRBV7-8 and TRBJ2-5; the D call of TRBD1 rests on TCRdb alone, since no DNA is present to check it. Germline V lookup: CDR1 SGHVS, CDR2 FQNEAQ. This CDR3 region has 12 residues. The chain's CDR3 is CASSISGATGDF.

This chain links TRBV4-1 with TRBJ2-7; lacking DNA, the TRBD1 call made by TCRdb goes unchecked. Germline CDR1 and CDR2: MGHRA and YSYEKL. The length of the CDR3 is 14 residues. The CDR3 spells CASSQTGQGYEQYF.

This chain joins TRBV15 and TRBJ1-1; the D gene TCRdb calls, TRBD1, cannot be checked with no DNA. CDR3 length: 14 residues. CDR1 is LNHNV, CDR2 YYDKDF, per germline (reference sequence). The CDR3 loop reads CATRATGENTEAFF.

The V and J genes are TRBV12-3 or TRBV12-4 and TRBJ2-3. CDR3 length: 11 amino acids. The CDR3: CASRQADTQYF.

This chain connects TRBV12-3 or TRBV12-4 to TRBJ2-3; TCRdb indicates TRBD1, and absent DNA this call remains unverified. CDR3 length equals 15 residues. The CDR3 here is CASSLGNGGTDTQYF.

The V gene is TRBV12-3 or TRBV12-4, the J gene TRBJ2-7; TCRdb gives TRBD2 as the D gene, but with no DNA this cannot be confirmed. The CDR3 extends over 16 amino acids. The CDR3 reads CASSSQGERGGVEQYF.

The chain recombines TRBV28 with TRBJ1-5; the D gene TCRdb calls, TRBD1, cannot be checked with no DNA. CDR1 MDHEN and CDR2 SYDVKM come from the germline V gene. The CDR3 runs 13 residues. The chain's CDR3 is CASSFTGGEPQHF.

This chain links TRBV7-2 with TRBJ2-7. The CDR3 is 13 residues long. Germline CDR1 is SGHTA and CDR2 is FQGNSA. The chain's CDR3 is CASSLAGFYEQYF. The full variable domain, completed using reference TRBV7-2 and TRBJ2-7, is GAGVSQSPSNKVTEKGKDVELRCDPISGHTALYWYRQSLGQGLEFLIYFQGNSAPDKSGLPSDRFSAERTGGSVSTLTIQRTQQEDSAVYLCASSLAGFYEQYFGPGTRLTVT.

The chain is built from TRBV7-9 and TRBJ1-2. This CDR3 comprises 15 residues. Germline V gene sequence: CDR1 SEHNR, CDR2 FQNEAQ (reference sequence). CDR3 in amino acids: CASSSTGTANYGYTF.

V and J are TRBV3-1 and TRBJ2-2; TCRdb calls TRBD2, which cannot be checked without DNA. The CDR3 length is 17 residues. The germline V gene encodes CDR1 LGHDT and CDR2 YNNKEL (reference sequence). CDR3 protein: CASSQDWASGAAGELFF. Full variable domain (outside the CDR3, taken from reference TRBV3-1 and TRBJ2-2): DTAVSQTPKYLVTQMGNDKSIKCEQNLGHDTMYWYKQDSKKFLKIMFSYNNKELIINETVPNRFSPKSPDKAHLNLHINSLELGDSAVYFCASSQDWASGAAGELFFGEGSRLTVL.

V and J are TRBV28 and TRBJ2-1; TCRdb returns TRBD2, unconfirmable since there is no DNA. The CDR3 is 16 residues long. Germline V gene lookup returns CDR1 MDHEN and CDR2 SYDVKM. The CDR3 protein is CASSFLSSGGGNEQFF.

The rearrangement uses TRBV28 and TRBJ2-1. Germline CDR1 and CDR2: MDHEN and SYDVKM. The CDR3 has 15 amino acids. Here the CDR3 reads CASRSAEGSYNEQFF.

The chain uses TRBV6-6 and TRBJ1-1. The germline V gene encodes CDR1 MNHNY and CDR2 SVGAGI (reference sequence). The length of the CDR3 is 15 residues. The CDR3: CASAGLGDLGTEAFF.

The chain links TRBV5-1 to TRBJ2-7. Germline V gives CDR1 SGHRS, CDR2 YFSETQ. This CDR3 spans 14 amino acids. The chain's CDR3 is CASSFGQATYEQYF. Filled out from reference TRBV5-1 and TRBJ2-7, the complete variable domain reads KAGVTQTPRYLIKTRGQQVTLSCSPISGHRSVSWYQQTPGQGLQFLFEYFSETQRNKGNFPGRFSGRQFSNSRSEMNVSTLELGDSALYLCASSFGQATYEQYFGPGTRLTVT.

The chain uses TRBV5-6 and TRBJ1-5. The germline gives CDR1 SGHDT, CDR2 YYEEEE. CDR3 length: 14 amino acids. Here the CDR3 reads CASSLDGPNQPQHF.

The V call is TRBV20-1, the J call TRBJ2-7. The germline V gene encodes CDR1 DFQATT and CDR2 SNEGSKA (reference sequence). The CDR3 extends over 12 amino acids. CDR3 residues: CSARIVGYEQYF.

V and J are TRBV9 and TRBJ2-7; with no DNA, the TCRdb D assignment of TRBD1 cannot be verified. Germline values: CDR1 SGDLS, CDR2 YYNGEE. The CDR3 runs 13 residues. CDR3 sequence: CASSGDPHYEQYF.

V usage is TRBV14 and J usage is TRBJ2-5; TCRdb's assignment of TRBD2 cannot be checked, as there is no DNA. Germline lookup yields CDR1 SGHDN and CDR2 FVKESK. CDR3 length equals 15 residues. The CDR3 loop is CASSRTSGGKETQYF.

The rearrangement links TRBV21-1 to TRBJ1-2. TRBV21-1 is a pseudogene. This CDR3 region has 14 residues. The CDR3 loop reads CASSKPEGPGGYTF.